The T cell receptor (beta chain) described here comes from a study of beta chain features in type 1 diabetes. Expressed TCRB transcripts were sequenced after all isolated RNA was converted to cDNA. Assay: immunoSEQ multiplex PCR; the TCRdb copy retains only in-frame clones and omits some. Seen here are around 690,000 clones, 9.5% to 15% observed once, and the top ten hold more than 0.095%. V shed 4 bases and J shed 7 bases, with 20 bases lying between them. The CDR3 runs to 15 residues. Germline V lookup: CDR1 MNHNY, CDR2 SVGAGI (reference sequence). The table lists this clone with a few counts. What it recognizes is unknown. The study's findings and limits: Shorter TCRB CDR3s, moderately but significantly so, were found in Type 1 diabetes patients in all four CD4+ subsets.

The source of this sequence is a man between 25 and 39 years old with type 1 diabetes. Sequenced: naive CD4+ T cells from blood. This chain uses TRBV6-6 with TRBJ2-7; D might be TRBD1 (6 bases). The CDR3, as DNA: TGTGCCAGCAGTTTAACCCGACAGGCCCTGGGGGAGCAGTACTTC. It encodes CASSLTRQALGEQYF.